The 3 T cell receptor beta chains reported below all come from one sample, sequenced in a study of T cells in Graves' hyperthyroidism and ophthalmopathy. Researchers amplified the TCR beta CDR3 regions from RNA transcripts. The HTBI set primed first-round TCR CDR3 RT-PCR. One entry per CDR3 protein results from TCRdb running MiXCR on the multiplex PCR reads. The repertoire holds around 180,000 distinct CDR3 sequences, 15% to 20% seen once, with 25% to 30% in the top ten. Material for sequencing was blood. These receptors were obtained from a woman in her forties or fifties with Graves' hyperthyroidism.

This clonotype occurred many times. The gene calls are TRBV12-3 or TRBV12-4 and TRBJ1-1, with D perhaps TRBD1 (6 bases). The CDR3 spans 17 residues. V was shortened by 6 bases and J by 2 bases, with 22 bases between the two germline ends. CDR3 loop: CASSPEWIRDKNTEAFF. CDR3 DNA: TGTGCCAGCAGCCCAGAATGGATCCGGGACAAAAACACTGAAGCTTTCTTT.

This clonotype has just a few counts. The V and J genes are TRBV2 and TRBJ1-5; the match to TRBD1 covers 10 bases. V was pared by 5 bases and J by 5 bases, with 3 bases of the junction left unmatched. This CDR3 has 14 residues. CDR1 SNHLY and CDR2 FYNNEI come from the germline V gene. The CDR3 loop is CASSRTGGDQPQHF. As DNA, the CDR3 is TGTGCCAGCAGTCGGACAGGGGGTGATCAGCCCCAGCATTTT.

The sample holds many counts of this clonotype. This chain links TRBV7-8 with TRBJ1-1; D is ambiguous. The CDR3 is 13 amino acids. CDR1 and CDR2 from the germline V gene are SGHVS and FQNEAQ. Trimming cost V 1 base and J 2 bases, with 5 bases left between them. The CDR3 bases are TGTGCCAGCAGCTTAGACACTAACACTGAAGCTTTCTTT. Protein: CASSLDTNTEAFF.